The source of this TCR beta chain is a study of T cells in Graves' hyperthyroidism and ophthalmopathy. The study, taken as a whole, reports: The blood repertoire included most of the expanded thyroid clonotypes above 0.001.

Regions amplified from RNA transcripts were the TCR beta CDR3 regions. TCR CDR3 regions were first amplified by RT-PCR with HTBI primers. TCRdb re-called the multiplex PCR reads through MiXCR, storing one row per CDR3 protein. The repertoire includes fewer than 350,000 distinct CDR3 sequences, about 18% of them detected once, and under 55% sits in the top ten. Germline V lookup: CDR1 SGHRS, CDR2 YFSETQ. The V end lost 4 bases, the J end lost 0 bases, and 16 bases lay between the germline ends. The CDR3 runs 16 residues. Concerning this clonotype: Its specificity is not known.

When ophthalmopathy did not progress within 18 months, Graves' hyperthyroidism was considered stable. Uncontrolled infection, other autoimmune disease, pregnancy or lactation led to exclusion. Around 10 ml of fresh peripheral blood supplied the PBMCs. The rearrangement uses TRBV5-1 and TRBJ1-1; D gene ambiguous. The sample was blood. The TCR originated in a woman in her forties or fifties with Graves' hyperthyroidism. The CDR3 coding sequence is TGCGCCAGCAGCCCTCGTGTCGTAGGGCTGAACACTGAAGCTTTCTTT. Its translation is CASSPRVVGLNTEAFF. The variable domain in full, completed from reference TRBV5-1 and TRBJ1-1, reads KAGVTQTPRYLIKTRGQQVTLSCSPISGHRSVSWYQQTPGQGLQFLFEYFSETQRNKGNFPGRFSGRQFSNSRSEMNVSTLELGDSALYLCASSPRVVGLNTEAFFGQGTRLTVV.